Presented here are 5 T cell receptor beta chains from one specimen sequenced in a study of early T cells in non-severe SARS-CoV-2 infection. TCRdb called the 5' RACE reads again in MiXCR, with one record for every CDR3 protein. The data show about 28,000 distinct CDR3 sequences, under 5.5% seen once. The sample was whole blood, taken at baseline. These receptors were taken from an adult who was a healthcare worker with PCR-confirmed SARS-CoV-2 infection or an uninfected control (not recorded which).

This clonotype has at least ten counts. The chain combines TRBV7-9 with TRBJ1-3, with 9 nucleotides matching TRBD1. CDR3 length: 16 amino acids. V lost 5 bases, J lost 8 bases, and 13 bases stayed unmatched. Germline CDR1 and CDR2: SEHNR and FQNEAQ (reference sequence). As DNA, the CDR3 is TGTGCCAGCAGCAACCGGCTTACAGGGGGCGTCGACACCATATATTTT. Protein sequence: CASSNRLTGGVDTIYF. The full variable domain, its missing parts supplied by reference TRBV7-9 and TRBJ1-3, is DTGVSQNPRHKITKRGQNVTFRCDPISEHNRLYWYRQTLGQGPEFLTYFQNEAQLEKSRLLSDRFSAERPKGSFSTLEIQRTEQGDSAMYLCASSNRLTGGVDTIYFGEGSWLTVV.

The V gene is TRBV18, the J gene TRBJ1-5; the match to TRBD1 covers 8 bases. With V trimmed by 3 bases and J by 4 bases, 5 bases remained unmatched. CDR1 and CDR2 (germline): KGHSH, LQKENI. CDR3 length: 15 amino acids. CDR3 in amino acids: CASSPWTGKNQPQHF. The CDR3 nucleotides read TGTGCCAGCTCACCTTGGACAGGGAAAAATCAGCCCCAGCATTTT. The full variable domain, in which reference TRBV18 and TRBJ1-5 provide the parts outside the CDR3, is NAGVMQNPRHLVRRRGQEARLRCSPMKGHSHVYWYRQLPEEGLKFMVYLQKENIIDESGMPKERFSAEFPKEGPSILRIQQVVRGDSAAYFCASSPWTGKNQPQHFGDGTRLSIL.

Many counts were recorded for this clonotype. The gene calls are TRBV20-1 and TRBJ1-1; D gene unclear. This CDR3 is built from 14 residues. Deletions cut 1 base from V and 4 bases from J, with 13 bases between. Germline-derived CDR1 and CDR2 are DFQATT and SNEGSKA (reference sequence). CDR3 coding DNA: TGCAGTGCTAGAGCCCTCGGTCCGAGCACTGAAGCTTTCTTT. Translation gives CSARALGPSTEAFF.

In this sample, this clonotype turned up many times. CDR3 nucleotides: TGCGCCAGCAGCTTGGAAGATGCGCGCAATCAGCCCCAGCATTTT. This sequence encodes CASSLEDARNQPQHF. The chain uses TRBV5-1 and TRBJ1-5; D uncertain. V lost 0 bases and J 2 bases, leaving 9 bases between the germline ends. There are 15 residues in the CDR3. Germline CDR1 reads SGHRS; CDR2 reads YFSETQ.

This clonotype was seen at least ten times. The gene calls are TRBV5-1 and TRBJ2-3; D gene unclear. The CDR3 has 14 amino acids. The germline V gene has CDR1 SGHRS and CDR2 YFSETQ. V dropped 0 bases and J dropped 0 bases, with 5 bases sitting between them. In DNA, the CDR3 is TGCGCCAGCAGCTTGGACGCTAGCACAGATACGCAGTATTTT. This codes for CASSLDASTDTQYF.